This is a list of T cell receptor beta chains from one sample in a study of cytomegalovirus exposure and HLA in healthy donors. Using immunoSEQ multiplex PCR, the repertoire was profiled, and TCRdb retains in-frame clones only, with some absent. Here the sample spans some 100,000 clones, 73% being singletons. The material sequenced was PBMCs. These receptor sequences come from a man aged 40-49 years in good health and CMV-seronegative. Each CDR3 is given with its conserved first and last residue. D genes are given only for firm matches. Clone size is shown for a subset of rows, as once, few, many or a class of expanded clone.

>TRBJ2-7|TRBV6-1|15|TRBD2|.
CASSVGGSQTYEQYF
TGTGCCAGCAGTGTTGGCGGGAGCCAAACCTACGAGCAGTACTTC
>TRBJ2-7|TRBV7-9|16|TRBD1|.
CSSSPGTGEGSYEQYF
TGTTCCAGCAGCCCCGGGACAGGGGAGGGGTCCTACGAGCAGTACTTC
>TRBJ1-2|TRBV4-1|15|.|.
CASSQGEAIGGGYTF
TGCGCCAGCAGCCAAGGAGAGGCCATCGGGGGTGGCTACACCTTC
>TRBJ1-5|TRBV6-1|13|.|.
CASDRGRDQPQHF
TGTGCCAGCGATAGAGGCAGGGATCAGCCCCAGCATTTT
>TRBJ2-2|TRBV6-5|13|.|.
CASSSLLRGELFF
TGTGCCAGCAGTTCCCTATTGCGAGGGGAGCTGTTTTTT
>TRBJ1-5|TRBV7-7|13|.|.
CASSPGVNQPQHF
TGTGCTAGCAGCCCAGGGGTCAATCAGCCCCAGCATTTT
>TRBJ1-2|TRBV5-4|15|.|few
CASSLADRTNYGYTF
TGTGCCAGCAGCTTGGCCGACAGGACTAACTATGGCTACACCTTC
>TRBJ1-2|TRBV15|17|TRBD1|.
CATSRSLGDRGEDGYTF
TGTGCCACCAGCAGGTCGCTAGGGGACAGGGGGGAAGATGGCTACACCTTC
>TRBJ1-1|TRBV19|11|.|.
CASSTPSEAFF
TGTGCCAGTAGTACTCCTTCCGAAGCTTTCTTT
>TRBJ1-1|TRBV11-2|12|TRBD1|.
CASLQGGTEAFF
TGTGCCAGCCTACAGGGGGGCACTGAAGCTTTCTTT
>TRBJ2-7|TRBV4-3|14|TRBD2|few
CASSQEGEGSEQYF
TGCGCCAGCAGCCAAGAAGGGGAGGGTTCGGAGCAGTACTTC
>TRBJ1-1|TRBV18|14|.|.
CASSSQGMNTEAFF
TGTGCCAGCTCATCTCAGGGGATGAACACTGAAGCTTTCTTT
>TRBJ1-2|TRBV7-9|14|.|.
CASSLVLPGEDNTF
TGTGCCAGCAGCTTAGTTCTACCGGGGGAGGATAACACCTTC
>TRBJ2-3|TRBV6-1|15|TRBD2|many
CASTLLAGGPDTQYF
TGTGCCAGCACCCTACTAGCGGGGGGGCCCGATACGCAGTATTTT
>TRBJ2-2|TRBV21-1|20|.|.
CASSKARRLAGASNTGELFF
TGTGCCAGCAGCAAAGCGCGGCGACTAGCGGGGGCCTCAAACACCGGGGAGCTGTTTTTT
>TRBJ2-1|TRBV4-3|17|TRBD2|.
CASSQDLLAGDHNEQFF
TGCGCCAGCAGCCAAGATCTGCTAGCGGGGGATCACAATGAGCAGTTCTTC
>TRBJ2-5|TRBV5-4|15|.|.
CASSADWKGQETQYF
TGTGCCAGCAGCGCGGATTGGAAGGGGCAAGAGACCCAGTACTTC
>TRBJ2-6|TRBV5-1|19|TRBD1|.
CASSLDPGQGAPGANVLTF
TGCGCCAGCAGCCTAGATCCGGGACAGGGGGCGCCCGGGGCCAACGTCCTGACTTTC
>TRBJ2-7|TRBV5-1|14|.|.
CASTPAQREHEQYF
TGCGCCAGCACCCCCGCGCAGCGCGAACACGAGCAGTACTTC
>TRBJ2-3|TRBV9|16|.|.
CASSVEGGFTTDTQYF
TGTGCCAGCAGCGTAGAAGGGGGTTTCACCACAGATACGCAGTATTTT
>TRBJ2-5|TRBV19|16|.|once
CASSKTNTPGQETQYF
TGTGCCAGTAGTAAAACAAACACCCCCGGGCAAGAGACCCAGTACTTC
>TRBJ1-3|TRBV9|15|.|.
CASSPGGGTGNTIYF
TGTGCCAGCAGCCCGGGGGGGGGAACAGGAAACACCATATATTTT
>TRBJ1-1|TRBV10-3|19|TRBD1|.
CAISELGTDFTSSNTEAFF
TGTGCCATCAGTGAGTTGGGGACAGATTTTACCTCCTCGAACACTGAAGCTTTCTTT
>TRBJ1-5|TRBV27|13|.|.
CASKGEGNQPQHF
TGTGCCAGCAAAGGGGAAGGCAATCAGCCCCAGCATTTT
>TRBJ1-2|TRBV5-6|14|TRBD1|few
CASSLDRGNYGYPF
TGTGCCAGCAGCCTGGACAGGGGGAACTATGGCTACCCCTTC